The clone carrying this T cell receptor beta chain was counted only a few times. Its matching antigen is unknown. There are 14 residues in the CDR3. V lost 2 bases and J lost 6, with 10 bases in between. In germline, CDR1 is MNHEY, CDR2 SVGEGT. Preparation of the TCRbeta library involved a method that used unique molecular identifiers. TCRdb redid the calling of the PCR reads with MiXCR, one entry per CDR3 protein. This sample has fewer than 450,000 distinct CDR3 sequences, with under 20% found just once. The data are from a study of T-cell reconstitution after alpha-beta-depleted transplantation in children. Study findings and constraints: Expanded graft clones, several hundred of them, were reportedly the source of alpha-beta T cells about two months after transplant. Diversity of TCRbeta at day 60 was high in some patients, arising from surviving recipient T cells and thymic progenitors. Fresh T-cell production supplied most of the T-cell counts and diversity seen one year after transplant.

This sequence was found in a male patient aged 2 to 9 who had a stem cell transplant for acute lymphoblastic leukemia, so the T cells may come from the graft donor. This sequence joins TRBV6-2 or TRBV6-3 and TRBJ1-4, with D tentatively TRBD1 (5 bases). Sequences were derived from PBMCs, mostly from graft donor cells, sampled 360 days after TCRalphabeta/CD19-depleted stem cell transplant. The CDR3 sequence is CASSYGDGHEKLFF. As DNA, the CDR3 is TGTGCCAGCAGTTACGGGGACGGACATGAAAAACTGTTTTTT.